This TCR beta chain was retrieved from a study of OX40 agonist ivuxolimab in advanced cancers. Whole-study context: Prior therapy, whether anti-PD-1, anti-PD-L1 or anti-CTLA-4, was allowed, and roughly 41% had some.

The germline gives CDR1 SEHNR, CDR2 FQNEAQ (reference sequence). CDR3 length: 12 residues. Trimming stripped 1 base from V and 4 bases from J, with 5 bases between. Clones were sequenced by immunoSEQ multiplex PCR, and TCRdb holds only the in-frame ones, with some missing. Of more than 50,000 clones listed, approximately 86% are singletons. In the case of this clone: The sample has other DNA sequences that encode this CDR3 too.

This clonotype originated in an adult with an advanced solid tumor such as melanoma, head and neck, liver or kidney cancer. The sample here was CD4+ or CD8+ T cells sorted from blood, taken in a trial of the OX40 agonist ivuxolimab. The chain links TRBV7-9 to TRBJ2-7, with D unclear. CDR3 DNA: TGTGCCAGCAGCTTAGTCGGTTACGAGCAGTACTTC. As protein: CASSLVGYEQYF.